These 28 T cell receptor beta chains came from one sample sequenced in a study of blood T cell repertoires in COVID-19. Assay: immunoSEQ multiplex PCR; the TCRdb copy retains only in-frame clones and omits some. The sample lists approximately 200,000 clones, less than 90% seen once, with approximately 4% in the top ten. The material sequenced was PBMCs or T cells enriched from blood (not recorded which). The receptors originated from a woman in her 30s who had been exposed to COVID-19.

V is TRBV10-1 and J is TRBJ2-3, with 10 nucleotides matching TRBD1. CDR1 is WNHNN and CDR2 is SYGVQD in the germline V gene (reference sequence). The J segment lost 2 bases and the V segment lost 6 bases, leaving 8 bases of the junction unmatched. The CDR3 extends over 16 amino acids. CDR3 region: CASSLTGGDDTDTQYF. The CDR3 DNA sequence: TGCGCCAGCAGCCTGACAGGGGGCGACGACACAGATACGCAGTATTTT.

This chain joins TRBV7-9 and TRBJ2-7, with TRBD2 identical over 14 bases. The V and J ends lost 1 base and 6 bases, in that order; junction bases with no gene match: 2. Germline V gene lookup returns CDR1 SEHNR and CDR2 FQNEAQ (reference sequence). The CDR3 runs 15 residues. The CDR3 DNA is TGTGCCAGCAGCTTAGGACTAGCGGGAGGGCGCGAGCAGTACTTC. This sequence encodes CASSLGLAGGREQYF.

This clone occurred once. This sequence joins TRBV12-3 or TRBV12-4 and TRBJ1-2; 7 nucleotides agree with TRBD1. The V gene end was trimmed by 7 bases and the J gene end by 3 bases; junction bases not matched to a gene: 5. CDR3 length equals 13 residues. The CDR3: CASKQGLYYGYTF. In nucleotides, the CDR3 is TGTGCCAGCAAACAGGGGTTGTACTATGGCTACACCTTC.

This clone was seen just once. The J gene is TRBJ1-1, the V gene TRBV30; possible D gene TRBD1, 6 bases. The CDR3 length is 13 residues. CDR1 is GTSNPN and CDR2 is SVGIG in the germline V gene (reference sequence). Trimming took off 2 bases at V and 4 bases at J, with 11 bases between the two ends. In nucleotides, the CDR3 is TGTGCCTGGAGTACAGGGCTGGGCACTGAAGCTTTCTTT. Translating gives CAWSTGLGTEAFF.

The rearrangement joins TRBV2 to TRBJ2-7; 16 nucleotides align to TRBD2. CDR1 SNHLY and CDR2 FYNNEI come from the germline V gene. V lost 7 bases to trimming and J lost 1 base; unmatched junction nucleotides: 4. This CDR3 has 16 amino acids. The CDR3 here is CASKGLAGGRSYEQYF. For the CDR3, the DNA is TGTGCCAGCAAGGGACTAGCGGGGGGGCGGTCCTACGAGCAGTACTTC.

The V and J genes are TRBV7-9 and TRBJ2-3; 10 bases agree with TRBD1. The CDR3 has 16 amino acids. Germline assignment: CDR1 SEHNR and CDR2 FQNEAQ (reference sequence). Trimming at V came to 6 bases and at J to 1 base, leaving 7 bases not matched to a gene. CDR3 bases: TGTGCCAGCAGACCTGGGACAGGGGCCCGCACAGATACGCAGTATTTT. Its translation is CASRPGTGARTDTQYF.

The chain has TRBV2 and TRBJ2-2; no reliable D call. V dropped 8 bases and J dropped 3 bases, with 4 bases sitting between them. Looked up from germline, CDR1 is SNHLY and CDR2 is FYNNEI. The length of the CDR3 is 11 residues. This CDR3 is CASADTGELFF. The CDR3 nucleotides are TGTGCCAGCGCGGACACCGGGGAGCTGTTTTTT.

The chain joins TRBV19 to TRBJ1-2, with D perhaps TRBD1 (6 bases). V dropped 3 bases and J dropped 4 bases, with 21 bases sitting between them. From germline, CDR1 is LNHDA and CDR2 SQIVND (reference sequence). CDR3 size: 17 residues. Here the CDR3 reads CASSIIRTGHQFYGYTF. In nucleotides, the CDR3 is TGTGCCAGTAGTATCATAAGAACAGGGCACCAATTCTATGGCTACACCTTC.

V and J are TRBV9 and TRBJ1-1, with 10 positions matching TRBD1. In germline, CDR1 is SGDLS, CDR2 YYNGEE. The CDR3 extends over 16 amino acids. Trimming cost V 1 base and J 7 bases; bases outside gene matches: 10. This CDR3 is CASSVKAGTGAIEAFF. The CDR3 DNA is TGTGCCAGCAGCGTAAAAGCCGGGACAGGGGCGATTGAAGCTTTCTTT.

The chain carries TRBV9 and TRBJ2-7, with a weak D call TRBD1 (6 bases). Per the germline V gene, CDR1 is SGDLS and CDR2 is YYNGEE. With 4 bases removed from V and 0 bases from J, the gap between germline ends came to 17 bases. This CDR3 has 16 amino acids. This CDR3 reads CASSPHSTGSSYEQYF. CDR3 DNA sequence: TGTGCCAGCAGCCCCCATTCAACAGGGAGCTCCTACGAGCAGTACTTC.

The J gene is TRBJ2-6, the V gene TRBV12-5; D not resolved. V was shortened by 0 bases and J by 1 base, with 4 bases between the two germline ends. This CDR3 region has 15 residues. CDR1 is LGHNT, CDR2 FRNRAP, per germline. CDR3 nucleotides: TGTGCTAGTGGTTTGGTACTATCTGGGGCCAACGTCCTGACTTTC. Protein sequence: CASGLVLSGANVLTF.

The chain employs TRBV19 and TRBJ2-2; 8 bases match TRBD1. Germline-derived CDR1 and CDR2 are LNHDA and SQIVND (reference sequence). Trimming took 7 bases from V and 4 from J; bases not matched to a gene: 8. This CDR3 comprises 15 residues. For the CDR3, the DNA is TGTGCCAGTACAAGACAGGGGTTCCTCACCGGGGAGCTGTTTTTT. Amino acid sequence: CASTRQGFLTGELFF. Combining the CDR3 with reference TRBV19 and TRBJ2-2 gives the whole variable domain DGGITQSPKYLFRKEGQNVTLSCEQNLNHDAMYWYRQDPGQGLRLIYYSQIVNDFQKGDIAEGYSVSREKKESFPLTVTSAQKNPTAFYLCASTRQGFLTGELFFGEGSRLTVL.

This clone has only one observation. The chain employs TRBV27 and TRBJ2-6; D not certain. Germline loops: CDR1 MNHEY, CDR2 SMNVEV (reference sequence). V was pared by 2 bases and J by 0 bases, with 8 bases between. The CDR3 spans 16 residues. CDR3 DNA sequence: TGTGCCAGCAGTTTAATTGGAGTCTCTGGGGCCAACGTCCTGACTTTC. Translated, it gives CASSLIGVSGANVLTF.

This clone occurred a few times. This chain connects TRBV7-2 to TRBJ1-2; D possibly corresponds to TRBD1 (6 bases). CDR1 and CDR2 from the germline V gene are SGHTA and FQGNSA. The CDR3 loop spans 14 amino acids. V gave up 1 base and J gave up 4 bases, with 10 bases separating them. Here the CDR3 reads CASSLGPGAYGYTF. CDR3 coding DNA: TGTGCCAGCAGCTTAGGTCCAGGGGCCTATGGCTACACCTTC.

This chain links TRBV15 with TRBJ2-3, with 7 nucleotides matching TRBD2. The CDR3 length is 18 residues. The J segment lost 4 bases and the V segment lost 5 bases, leaving 18 bases of the junction unmatched. Germline CDR1 reads LNHNV; CDR2 reads YYDKDF (reference sequence). The CDR3 DNA reads TGTGCCACCAGCTCCCTAGGCACTAGCGAGGAACTCGCAGATACGCAGTATTTT. Translated, it gives CATSSLGTSEELADTQYF.

This rearrangement joins TRBV12-5 to TRBJ1-2, with 9 positions matching TRBD1. V dropped 6 bases and J dropped 1; count of bases not matched to a gene: 12. Germline CDR1 and CDR2: LGHNT and FRNRAP. The CDR3 extends over 17 amino acids. This chain's CDR3 is CASGPTGGESFNYGYTF. The CDR3 coding sequence is TGTGCTAGTGGCCCCACAGGGGGCGAAAGTTTTAACTATGGCTACACCTTC. Combining the CDR3 with reference TRBV12-5 and TRBJ1-2 gives the whole variable domain DARVTQTPRHKVTEMGQEVTMRCQPILGHNTVFWYRQTMMQGLELLAYFRNRAPLDDSGMPKDRFSAEMPDATLATLKIQPSEPRDSAVYFCASGPTGGESFNYGYTFGSGTRLTVV.

The chain is built from TRBV11-2 and TRBJ1-1; 7 bases map to TRBD1. V lost 8 bases and J lost 3; bases outside the gene matches: 12. The germline CDR1 and CDR2 sequences are SGHAT and FQNNGV. CDR3 length equals 15 residues. CDR3 DNA: TGTGCCAGCCAAGGGCTACAGGGGAAGGACACTGAAGCTTTCTTT. This encodes CASQGLQGKDTEAFF. Combining the CDR3 with reference TRBV11-2 and TRBJ1-1 gives the whole variable domain EAGVAQSPRYKIIEKRQSVAFWCNPISGHATLYWYQQILGQGPKLLIQFQNNGVVDDSQLPKDRFSAERLKGVDSTLKIQPAKLEDSAVYLCASQGLQGKDTEAFFGQGTRLTVV.

The chain combines TRBV11-2 with TRBJ1-2; perhaps TRBD1 as D (5 bases). Trimming cost V 5 bases and J 4 bases, with 17 bases left between them. This CDR3 is built from 15 residues. Germline-derived CDR1 and CDR2 are SGHAT and FQNNGV. The DNA for the CDR3 is TGTGCCAGCAGCCTGCCGTGGGGCTGGGGCTATGGCTACACCTTC. Its protein product is CASSLPWGWGYGYTF.

This sequence joins TRBV9 and TRBJ1-1; no clear D gene. The CDR3 is 15 residues long. V was pared by 4 bases and J by 0 bases, with 13 bases between. In germline, CDR1 is SGDLS, CDR2 YYNGEE. The CDR3 loop reads CASSSGVRVNTEAFF. CDR3 bases: TGTGCCAGCAGCTCCGGGGTGAGGGTGAACACTGAAGCTTTCTTT.

V gene TRBV19 combines with J gene TRBJ2-7; 7 positions match TRBD1. The CDR3 runs to 13 residues. The V gene end was trimmed by 3 bases and the J gene end by 4 bases; junction bases not matched to a gene: 3. Per the germline V gene, CDR1 is LNHDA and CDR2 is SQIVND (reference sequence). CDR3 DNA: TGTGCCAGTAGTATGGGCAGGGGGTACGAGCAGTACTTC. Encoded protein: CASSMGRGYEQYF.

This rearrangement joins TRBV4-1 to TRBJ2-7, with D possibly matching TRBD1 (7 bases). The CDR3 spans 15 residues. CDR1 and CDR2 from the germline V gene are MGHRA and YSYEKL. V shed 3 bases and J shed 3 bases, with 15 bases lying between them. CDR3 in DNA: TGCGCCAGCAGCCAGGAGGGGGCTTTTCGCTACGAGCAGTACTTC. Amino acids: CASSQEGAFRYEQYF.

The V gene is TRBV7-8, the J gene TRBJ1-5, with TRBD1 matching over 12 bases. This CDR3 is 18 amino acids long. Germline V lookup: CDR1 SGHVS, CDR2 FQNEAQ. The V segment lost 5 bases and the J segment 7 bases; nucleotides outside the gene matches: 15. CDR3 nucleotide sequence: TGTGCCAGCAGCCCTAGAACGGGGACAGGGGGCGGGGGACAGCCCCAGCATTTT. As protein: CASSPRTGTGGGGQPQHF.

The chain uses TRBV18 and TRBJ1-2, with D possibly being TRBD1 (6 bases). V was clipped by 0 bases and J by 0 bases, with 11 bases between them. CDR1 is KGHSH, CDR2 LQKENI, per germline. There are 16 residues in the CDR3. The CDR3 loop reads CASSPPGTGSNYGYTF. In nucleotides, the CDR3 is TGTGCCAGCTCACCACCAGGAACAGGGTCTAACTATGGCTACACCTTC.

The V gene is TRBV7-2, the J gene TRBJ1-6; D may be TRBD1 (5 bases). The CDR3 is made up of 15 amino acids. V dropped 5 bases and J dropped 5 bases, with 13 bases sitting between them. Germline V gene data show CDR1 as SGHTA and CDR2 as FQGNSA. The CDR3 nucleotides are TGTGCCAGCAGCCCGAGGAGGGGCAATAATTCACCCCTCCACTTT. Amino acid sequence: CASSPRRGNNSPLHF. Combining the CDR3 with reference TRBV7-2 and TRBJ1-6 gives the whole variable domain GAGVSQSPSNKVTEKGKDVELRCDPISGHTALYWYRQSLGQGLEFLIYFQGNSAPDKSGLPSDRFSAERTGGSVSTLTIQRTQQEDSAVYLCASSPRRGNNSPLHFGNGTRLTVT.

This chain joins TRBV2 and TRBJ1-2, with 10 bases that match TRBD1. The CDR3 covers 15 residues. V gave up 6 bases and J gave up 2 bases; unmatched junction bases: 6. The V gene's germline CDR1 is SNHLY and CDR2 FYNNEI. CDR3 amino acids: CASRERTGGNYGYTF. The CDR3 nucleotides read TGTGCCAGCAGGGAAAGGACAGGGGGGAACTATGGCTACACCTTC.

The chain carries TRBV7-9 and TRBJ1-1, with 7 nucleotides matching TRBD1. Germline loops: CDR1 SEHNR, CDR2 FQNEAQ (reference sequence). V shed 5 bases and J 1 base; nucleotides not matched to a gene: 4. CDR3 length equals 14 residues. The CDR3 is CASSPQGENTEAFF. The CDR3 region has the DNA TGTGCCAGCAGCCCCCAGGGGGAGAACACTGAAGCTTTCTTT.

This sequence joins TRBV19 and TRBJ1-6; 9 bases match TRBD1. V gave up 0 bases and J gave up 7 bases; unmatched junction bases: 4. This CDR3 is 16 amino acids long. The germline gives CDR1 LNHDA, CDR2 SQIVND (reference sequence). CDR3 loop: CASSIDSGTGNSPLHF. CDR3 in DNA: TGTGCCAGTAGTATAGACTCCGGGACAGGGAATTCACCCCTCCACTTT.

The chain has TRBV11-2 and TRBJ1-5; tentatively, D is TRBD1 (5 bases). Germline CDR1 and CDR2: SGHAT and FQNNGV. CDR3 length: 13 residues. Trimming pared 0 bases from V and 10 bases from J, leaving 10 bases between. CDR3 sequence reads: CASSLDLTGPQHF. CDR3 DNA: TGTGCCAGCAGCTTAGATCTAACAGGACCCCAGCATTTT.